One sample yielded the 29 T cell receptor beta chains listed below, sequenced in a study of blood T cells in healthy people across ages. It was with a sample-barcoded 5' primer and a J-beta primer mix that a second PCR of about 6 to 12 cycles was run. TCRdb used MiXCR to reprocess the 5' RACE reads, holding one entry per CDR3 protein. Seen here are about 1,400,000 distinct CDR3 sequences, 45% to 70% observed once, and the top ten hold 6.5% to 8.5%. Sequenced input: blood. The receptors originated from a young man in good health.

This chain joins TRBV13 and TRBJ2-5, with no clear D. Germline lookup yields CDR1 PRHDT and CDR2 FYEKMQ (reference sequence). The CDR3 is made up of 13 amino acids. The germline V and J ends were trimmed by 5 bases and 4 bases, with 11 bases remaining between them. The CDR3 sequence: CASSQWGLETQYF. The DNA of the CDR3 is TGTGCCAGCAGCCAATGGGGTTTAGAGACCCAGTACTTC.

The V and J genes are TRBV5-1 and TRBJ1-1, with 9 bases identical to TRBD1. CDR3 length: 15 amino acids. V gave up 4 bases and J gave up 2 bases; unmatched junction bases: 6. Germline V lookup: CDR1 SGHRS, CDR2 YFSETQ. CDR3 in amino acids: CASSPSTGGNTEAFF. DNA for the CDR3: TGCGCCAGCAGCCCGTCGACAGGGGGAAACACTGAAGCTTTCTTT. Full variable domain (rest looked up from reference TRBV5-1 and TRBJ1-1): KAGVTQTPRYLIKTRGQQVTLSCSPISGHRSVSWYQQTPGQGLQFLFEYFSETQRNKGNFPGRFSGRQFSNSRSEMNVSTLELGDSALYLCASSPSTGGNTEAFFGQGTRLTVV.

There are a few counts of this clonotype. The chain has TRBV5-6 and TRBJ2-7; D is perhaps TRBD1 or TRBD2 (6 bases each). V lost 5 bases, J lost 3 bases, and 18 bases lay in between. Germline V gives CDR1 SGHDT, CDR2 YYEEEE. CDR3 size: 15 residues. CDR3: CASSEGQRVNYEQYF. The CDR3 DNA reads TGTGCCAGCAGTGAAGGACAGCGGGTAAACTACGAGCAGTACTTC. Full variable domain (outside the CDR3, taken from reference TRBV5-6 and TRBJ2-7): DAGVTQSPTHLIKTRGQQVTLRCSPKSGHDTVSWYQQALGQGPQFIFQYYEEEERQRGNFPDRFSGHQFPNYSSELNVNALLLGDSALYLCASSEGQRVNYEQYFGPGTRLTVT.

The chain carries TRBV27 and TRBJ1-2, with unresolved D. CDR3 size: 15 residues. Germline loops: CDR1 MNHEY, CDR2 SMNVEV (reference sequence). Trimming removed 5 bases at V and 4 bases at J, with 17 bases between. CDR3 nucleotides: TGTGCCAGCAGTCCTGGGCAGGCAGTTTTCTATGGCTACACCTTC. Encoded protein: CASSPGQAVFYGYTF.

The chain employs TRBV7-9 and TRBJ2-7; D uncertain. V was trimmed by 5 bases and J by 3 bases, leaving 11 bases between them. This CDR3 is built from 13 residues. Germline assignment: CDR1 SEHNR and CDR2 FQNEAQ (reference sequence). CDR3 in amino acids: CASSTAQSYEQYF. DNA for the CDR3: TGTGCCAGCAGCACCGCTCAGAGCTACGAGCAGTACTTC.

V is TRBV4-3 and J is TRBJ2-3, with D maybe TRBD1 (5 bases). With 0 bases removed from V and 2 bases from J, the gap between germline ends came to 18 bases. The CDR3 is made up of 18 amino acids. The V gene's germline CDR1 is LGHNA and CDR2 YSLEER. The CDR3 DNA sequence: TGCGCCAGCAGCCAAGAGTTAGACAGCCAAGCCTACACAGATACGCAGTATTTT. Its translation: CASSQELDSQAYTDTQYF.

V and J are TRBV27 and TRBJ2-4, with 11 bases matching TRBD2. TRBJ2-7 explains the end of the DNA better; the J call may be wrong. CDR3 length: 18 amino acids. The V gene's germline CDR1 is MNHEY and CDR2 SMNVEV (reference sequence). CDR3 amino acids: CASSLFVASGGPENEQYF. In DNA, the CDR3 is TGTGCCAGCAGTTTATTTGTGGCTAGCGGGGGGCCGGAGAACGAGCAGTACTTC.

This chain links TRBV28 with TRBJ2-6, with D perhaps matching TRBD2 (5 bases). The CDR3 is 15 residues long. Germline V gene lookup returns CDR1 MDHEN and CDR2 SYDVKM. Trimming stripped 11 bases from V and 0 bases from J, with 14 bases between. CDR3 coding DNA: TGTGCCGCGGGCCCATTGGGCTCTGGGGCCAACGTCCTGACTTTC. Residues: CAAGPLGSGANVLTF.

The gene calls are TRBV20-1 and TRBJ2-3, with D possibly TRBD2 on 5 matching bases. The CDR3 sequence is 15 residues long. Germline V lookup: CDR1 DFQATT, CDR2 SNEGSKA (reference sequence). Deletions cut 3 bases from V and 1 base from J, with 14 bases between. In DNA form, the CDR3 reads TGCAGTGCTAGGCCTAGCAATTTTCGCACAGATACGCAGTATTTT. This gives the protein CSARPSNFRTDTQYF.

This rearrangement joins TRBV7-9 to TRBJ2-7, with D unresolved. V lost 3 bases to trimming and J lost 7 bases, with 13 bases between them. The CDR3 runs to 13 residues. Germline V lookup: CDR1 SEHNR, CDR2 FQNEAQ (reference sequence). The CDR3 loop reads CASSLIGRREQYF. The CDR3 nucleotides read TGTGCCAGCAGCTTGATAGGGCGCAGGGAGCAGTACTTC.

This clonotype was detected only once. The CDR3 sequence is CASSLGINTGELFF. CDR3 DNA: TGTGCCAGCAGTTTAGGGATCAACACCGGGGAGCTGTTTTTT. The genes are TRBV28 and TRBJ2-2; D not certain. Trimming cost V 2 bases and J 2 bases, with 6 bases left between them. The CDR3 loop spans 14 amino acids. CDR1 and CDR2 from the germline V gene are MDHEN and SYDVKM.

This clonotype was counted only a few times. The chain has TRBV5-1 and TRBJ2-3; TRBD1 matches 7 bases. CDR1 SGHRS and CDR2 YFSETQ come from the germline V gene. CDR3 length: 14 amino acids. The ends lost 7 bases at V and 6 bases at J; junction bases unmatched: 11. CDR3 loop: CASARTGRVDTQYF. Here the CDR3 DNA reads TGCGCCAGCGCCCGGACAGGAAGGGTGGATACGCAGTATTTT.

This clonotype has more than one count but fewer than ten. The CDR3 is CATSFLLGVDYGYTF. CDR3 bases: TGTGCCACCAGCTTTTTGTTGGGGGTCGACTATGGCTACACCTTC. The V call is TRBV15, the J call TRBJ1-2, with D maybe TRBD1 (5 bases). Trimming removed 5 bases from V and 3 bases from J, with 16 bases in between. The length of the CDR3 is 15 residues. Germline V gene data show CDR1 as LNHNV and CDR2 as YYDKDF (reference sequence).

This chain joins TRBV4-1 and TRBJ2-1; 10 nucleotides match TRBD1. V gave up 4 bases and J gave up 9 bases; unmatched junction bases: 9. Germline CDR1 MGHRA, CDR2 YSYEKL. The CDR3 has 15 residues. CDR3 bases: TGCGCCAGCAGCCTCCCCGGGACAGGGGACTCTGAGCAGTTCTTC. Protein product: CASSLPGTGDSEQFF.

The chain uses TRBV10-1 and TRBJ2-7; TRBD2 agrees at 15 bases. CDR3 length: 19 residues. CDR1 and CDR2 from the germline V gene are WNHNN and SYGVQD (reference sequence). V was pared by 4 bases and J by 0 bases, with 10 bases of the junction left unmatched. Written as DNA, the CDR3 is TGCGCCAGCAGTGCGACGGGACTAGCGGGAGGCCTCAGCTCCTACGAGCAGTACTTC. Translated, it gives CASSATGLAGGLSSYEQYF.

The chain recombines TRBV6-2 or TRBV6-3 with TRBJ2-7; maybe TRBD2 (6 bases). V was cut by 4 bases and J by 2 bases, with 12 bases left in between. Germline values: CDR1 MNHEY, CDR2 SVGEGT. The CDR3 sequence is 14 residues long. Here the CDR3 DNA reads TGTGCCAGCAGTTCGGGACTCCGAACCTACGAGCAGTACTTC. This translates into CASSSGLRTYEQYF.

This clonotype was counted between two and nine times. The chain employs TRBV12-3 or TRBV12-4 and TRBJ2-4; possibly TRBD1 or TRBD2 for D (5 bases each). The CDR3 is 13 residues long. Trimming removed 6 bases from V and 11 bases from J, with 17 bases in between. CDR3 sequence reads: CASRRGPIHVQYF. In DNA, the CDR3 is TGTGCCAGCAGACGGGGCCCGATCCACGTTCAGTACTTC.

This chain uses TRBV5-1 with TRBJ2-7, with D perhaps TRBD2 (7 bases). CDR1 is SGHRS, CDR2 YFSETQ, per germline. Trimming took 8 bases from V and 2 from J, leaving 14 bases between them. CDR3 size: 13 residues. The CDR3 DNA reads as TGCGCCAGTGGGGGGGACAACACCTACGAGCAGTACTTC. Residues: CASGGDNTYEQYF. Variable domain in full (rest from reference TRBV5-1 and TRBJ2-7): KAGVTQTPRYLIKTRGQQVTLSCSPISGHRSVSWYQQTPGQGLQFLFEYFSETQRNKGNFPGRFSGRQFSNSRSEMNVSTLELGDSALYLCASGGDNTYEQYFGPGTRLTVT.

CDR3 amino acids: CASSHAGGDEQFF. The CDR3 DNA is TGTGCCAGCAGCCATGCGGGGGGGGATGAGCAGTTCTTC. The J gene is TRBJ2-1, the V gene TRBV4-2; 9 bases map to TRBD2. Germline-derived CDR1 and CDR2 are LGHNA and YNFKEQ. The CDR3 extends over 13 amino acids. V was pared by 3 bases and J by 8 bases, with 2 bases of the junction left unmatched.

The chain recombines TRBV20-1 with TRBJ2-1; a weak D match, TRBD2 (6 bases). Trimming shortened V by 6 bases and J by 2 bases, and 23 bases separated the two germline ends. CDR3 length: 17 amino acids. The germline gives CDR1 DFQATT, CDR2 SNEGSKA (reference sequence). The CDR3 region has the DNA TGCAGTGCCGAACCACCCCGGGAGCCCAATACCTACAATGAGCAGTTCTTC. This sequence encodes CSAEPPREPNTYNEQFF.

In this sample, this clonotype turned up a few times. The chain couples TRBV10-1 to TRBJ2-3; 7 bases map to TRBD2. The CDR3 covers 14 residues. Germline lookup yields CDR1 WNHNN and CDR2 SYGVQD (reference sequence). After removal of 4 bases from V and 5 bases from J, the junction contained 6 bases not matched to a gene. In nucleotides, the CDR3 is TGCGCCAGCAGTGCAGTACAGCGGGGAGATACGCAGTATTTT. Amino acids: CASSAVQRGDTQYF.

The chain combines TRBV3-1 with TRBJ2-4, with D uncertain. The assigned J gene may be wrong: the sequence end matches TRBJ2-7 better. Germline CDR1 LGHDT, CDR2 YNNKEL (reference sequence). CDR3 length: 13 residues. CDR3 in DNA: TGTGCCACCTCCGAGATGGGGTCCTACGAGCAGTACTTC. Protein: CATSEMGSYEQYF.

The chain recombines TRBV28 with TRBJ1-2, with TRBD1 identical over 7 bases. The CDR3 is made up of 17 amino acids. Germline V gene data show CDR1 as MDHEN and CDR2 as SYDVKM. The ends lost 2 bases at V and 4 bases at J; junction bases unmatched: 13. As DNA, the CDR3 is TGTGCCAGCAGTTTAGCAACAGGGGTCGGGACCGGCTATGGCTACACCTTC. It translates to CASSLATGVGTGYGYTF.

The chain combines TRBV25-1 with TRBJ2-4; D unresolved. The CDR3 totals 13 residues. V lost 6 bases, J lost 9 bases, and 15 bases lay in between. Germline assignment: CDR1 MGHDK and CDR2 SYGVNS. Here the CDR3 reads CASSGTGNRIQYF. CDR3 DNA sequence: TGTGCCAGCAGCGGAACGGGCAATCGCATTCAGTACTTC.

This clonotype has just a few counts. The rearrangement uses TRBV12-3 or TRBV12-4 and TRBJ1-1; no clear D gene. Trimming shortened V by 1 base and J by 4 bases, and 10 bases separated the two germline ends. The CDR3 extends over 14 amino acids. CDR3 protein: CASSLGGMGTEAFF. CDR3 nucleotide sequence: TGTGCCAGCAGTTTAGGGGGAATGGGCACTGAAGCTTTCTTT.

The chain links TRBV5-4 to TRBJ2-1, with 14 bases lining up with TRBD2. V lost 4 bases to trimming and J lost 9 bases; unmatched junction nucleotides: 12. In germline, CDR1 is SGHNT, CDR2 YYREEE (reference sequence). This CDR3 spans 17 amino acids. CDR3 protein: CASSAWTSGGRQGEQFF. The CDR3 nucleotides are TGTGCCAGCAGCGCCTGGACTAGCGGGGGGCGCCAGGGTGAGCAGTTCTTC.

This clonotype was seen only a few times. The V and J genes are TRBV29-1 and TRBJ1-1; TRBD1 matches 7 bases. The CDR3 runs to 15 residues. From germline, CDR1 is SQVTM and CDR2 ANQGSEA. The V gene end was trimmed by 6 bases and the J gene end by 5 bases; junction bases not matched to a gene: 15. The CDR3 protein is CSVSLPGQIRTEAFF. The CDR3 region has the DNA TGCAGCGTAAGCCTACCGGGACAGATAAGGACTGAAGCTTTCTTT.

This sequence joins TRBV20-1 and TRBJ2-7; D is unclear. Per the germline V gene, CDR1 is DFQATT and CDR2 is SNEGSKA (reference sequence). The CDR3 totals 12 residues. Trimming stripped 0 bases from V and 9 bases from J, with 12 bases between. The CDR3 region has the DNA TGCAGTGCTAGAGATAAGGGTCTGGGGCAGTACTTC. As protein: CSARDKGLGQYF.

This chain links TRBV28 with TRBJ1-2, with 8 bases fitting TRBD1. Germline V gene sequence: CDR1 MDHEN, CDR2 SYDVKM. V gave up 0 bases and J gave up 0 bases; unmatched junction bases: 3. The CDR3 runs 16 residues. The CDR3 is CASSLWDRDANYGYTF. The CDR3 nucleotides are TGTGCCAGCAGTTTATGGGACAGGGACGCTAACTATGGCTACACCTTC.